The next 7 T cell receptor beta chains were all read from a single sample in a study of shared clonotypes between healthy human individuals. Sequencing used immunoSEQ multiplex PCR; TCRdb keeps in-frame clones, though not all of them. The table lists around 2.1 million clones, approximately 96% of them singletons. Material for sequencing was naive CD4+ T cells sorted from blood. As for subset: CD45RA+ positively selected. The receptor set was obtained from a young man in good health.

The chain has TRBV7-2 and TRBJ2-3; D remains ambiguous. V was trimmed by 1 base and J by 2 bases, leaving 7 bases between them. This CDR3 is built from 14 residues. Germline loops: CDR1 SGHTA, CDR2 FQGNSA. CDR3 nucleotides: TGTGCCAGCAGCTTAGGTGTGAACACAGATACGCAGTATTTT. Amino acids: CASSLGVNTDTQYF.

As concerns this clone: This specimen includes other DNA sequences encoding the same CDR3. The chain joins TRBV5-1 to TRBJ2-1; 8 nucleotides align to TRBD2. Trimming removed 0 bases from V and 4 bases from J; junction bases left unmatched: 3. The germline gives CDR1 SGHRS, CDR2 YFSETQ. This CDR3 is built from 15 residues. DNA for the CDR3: TGCGCCAGCAGCTTGGAACTAGCGGAATACAATGAGCAGTTCTTC. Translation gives CASSLELAEYNEQFF.

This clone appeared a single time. The CDR3 bases are TGTGCCAGCAGTTATAGGGAGTTCGAGGGGCCTGGTGGCTACACCTTC. It yields the protein CASSYREFEGPGGYTF. The gene calls are TRBV6-5 and TRBJ1-2; D may be TRBD1 (5 bases). V gave up 3 bases and J gave up 7 bases, with 21 bases separating them. Germline CDR1 reads MNHEY; CDR2 reads SVGAGI. The CDR3 length is 16 residues.

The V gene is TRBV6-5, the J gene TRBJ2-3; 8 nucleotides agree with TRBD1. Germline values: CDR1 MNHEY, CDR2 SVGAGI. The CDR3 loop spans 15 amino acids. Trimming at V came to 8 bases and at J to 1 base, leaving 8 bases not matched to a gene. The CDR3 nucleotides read TGTGCCAGCGGGCCACAGGGGGTAGGCACAGATACGCAGTATTTT. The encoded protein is CASGPQGVGTDTQYF.

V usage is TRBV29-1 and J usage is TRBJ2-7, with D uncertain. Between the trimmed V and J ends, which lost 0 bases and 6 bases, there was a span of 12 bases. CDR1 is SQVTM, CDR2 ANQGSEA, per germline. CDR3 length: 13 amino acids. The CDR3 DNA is TGCAGCGTTGAAGATCTTGGCACTGTCGAGCAGTACTTC. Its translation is CSVEDLGTVEQYF.

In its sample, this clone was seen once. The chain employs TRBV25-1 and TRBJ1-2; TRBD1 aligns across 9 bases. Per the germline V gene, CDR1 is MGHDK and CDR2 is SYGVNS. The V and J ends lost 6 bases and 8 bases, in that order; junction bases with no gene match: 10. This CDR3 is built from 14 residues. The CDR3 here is CASSLGQGSYGYTF. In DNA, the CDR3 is TGTGCCAGCAGCTTGGGACAGGGATCGTACGGCTACACCTTC.

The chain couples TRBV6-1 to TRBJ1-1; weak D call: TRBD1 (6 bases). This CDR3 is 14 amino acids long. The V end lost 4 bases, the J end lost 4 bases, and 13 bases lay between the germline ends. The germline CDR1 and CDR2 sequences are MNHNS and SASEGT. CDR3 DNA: TGTGCCAGCAGTGGACAGGTGGAGGGCACTGAAGCTTTCTTT. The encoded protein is CASSGQVEGTEAFF.